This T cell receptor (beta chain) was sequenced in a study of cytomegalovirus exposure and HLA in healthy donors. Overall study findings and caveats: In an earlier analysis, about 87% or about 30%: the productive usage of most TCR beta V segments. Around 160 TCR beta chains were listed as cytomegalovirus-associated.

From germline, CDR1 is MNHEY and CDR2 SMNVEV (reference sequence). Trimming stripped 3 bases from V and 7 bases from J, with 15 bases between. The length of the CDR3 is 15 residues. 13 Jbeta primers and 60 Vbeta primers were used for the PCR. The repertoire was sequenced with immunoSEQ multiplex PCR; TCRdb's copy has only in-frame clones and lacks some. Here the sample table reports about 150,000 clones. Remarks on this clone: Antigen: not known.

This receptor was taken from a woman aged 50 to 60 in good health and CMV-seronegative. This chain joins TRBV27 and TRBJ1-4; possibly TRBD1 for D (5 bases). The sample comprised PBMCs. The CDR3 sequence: CASSLRSGWGEKLFF. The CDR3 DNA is TGTGCCAGCAGTTTGAGGTCAGGGTGGGGTGAAAAACTGTTTTTT.